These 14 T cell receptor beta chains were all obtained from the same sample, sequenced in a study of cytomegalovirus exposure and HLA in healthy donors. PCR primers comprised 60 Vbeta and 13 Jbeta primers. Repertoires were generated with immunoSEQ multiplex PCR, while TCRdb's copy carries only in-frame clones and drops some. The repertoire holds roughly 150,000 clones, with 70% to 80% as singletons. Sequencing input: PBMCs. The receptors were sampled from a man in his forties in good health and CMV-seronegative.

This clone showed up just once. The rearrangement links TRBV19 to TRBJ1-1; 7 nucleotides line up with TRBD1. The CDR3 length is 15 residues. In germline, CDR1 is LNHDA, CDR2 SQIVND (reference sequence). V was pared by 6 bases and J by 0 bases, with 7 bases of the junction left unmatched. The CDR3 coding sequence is TGTGCCAGTAGACAAGAACAGGGGTTGAACACTGAAGCTTTCTTT. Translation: CASRQEQGLNTEAFF. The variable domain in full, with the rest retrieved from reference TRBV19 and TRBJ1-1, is DGGITQSPKYLFRKEGQNVTLSCEQNLNHDAMYWYRQDPGQGLRLIYYSQIVNDFQKGDIAEGYSVSREKKESFPLTVTSAQKNPTAFYLCASRQEQGLNTEAFFGQGTRLTVV.

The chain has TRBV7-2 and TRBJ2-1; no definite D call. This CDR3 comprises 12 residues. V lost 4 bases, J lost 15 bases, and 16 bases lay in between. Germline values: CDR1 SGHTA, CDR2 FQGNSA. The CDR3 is CASSSEFGRRFF. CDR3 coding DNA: TGTGCCAGCAGCTCAGAATTTGGGCGAAGGTTCTTC.

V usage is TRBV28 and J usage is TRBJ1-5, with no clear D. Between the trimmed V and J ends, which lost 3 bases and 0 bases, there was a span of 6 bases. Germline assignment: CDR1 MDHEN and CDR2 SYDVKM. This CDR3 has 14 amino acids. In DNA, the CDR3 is TGTGCCAGCAGTTTTTACAGTAGCAATCAGCCCCAGCATTTT. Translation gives CASSFYSSNQPQHF.

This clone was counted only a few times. The CDR3 loop is CAVRTSGYYEQYF. The DNA for the CDR3 is TGTGCCGTTCGGACTAGCGGGTACTACGAGCAGTACTTC. This chain joins TRBV6-1 and TRBJ2-7; 11 nucleotides align to TRBD2. The CDR3 has 13 amino acids. V trimming: 11 bases; J trimming: 3 bases; junction bases outside the gene matches: 6. Germline lookup yields CDR1 MNHNS and CDR2 SASEGT.

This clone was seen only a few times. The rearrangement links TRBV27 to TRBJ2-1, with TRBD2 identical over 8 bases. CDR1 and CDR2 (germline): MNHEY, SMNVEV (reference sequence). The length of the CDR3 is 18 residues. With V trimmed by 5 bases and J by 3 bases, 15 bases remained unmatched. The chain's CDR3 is CASSRLATAGVDYNEQFF. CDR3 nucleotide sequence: TGTGCCAGCAGTCGTCTCGCCACAGCGGGAGTTGACTACAATGAGCAGTTCTTC.

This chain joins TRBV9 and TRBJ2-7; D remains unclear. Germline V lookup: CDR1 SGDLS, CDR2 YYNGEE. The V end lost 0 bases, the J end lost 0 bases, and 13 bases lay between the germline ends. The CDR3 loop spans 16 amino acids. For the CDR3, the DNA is TGTGCCAGCAGCGTAGCCTCGTCCGGTCGCTCCTACGAGCAGTACTTC. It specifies CASSVASSGRSYEQYF.

The CDR3 is CASSPNRFSTAEAFF. DNA for the CDR3: TGTGCCAGCAGCCCGAACAGGTTTAGCACGGCTGAAGCTTTCTTT. This chain uses TRBV11-2 with TRBJ1-1; TRBD1 is a possible D gene (5 bases). The CDR3 is made up of 15 amino acids. CDR1 and CDR2 (germline): SGHAT, FQNNGV. Trimming removed 5 bases at V and 6 bases at J, with 19 bases between.

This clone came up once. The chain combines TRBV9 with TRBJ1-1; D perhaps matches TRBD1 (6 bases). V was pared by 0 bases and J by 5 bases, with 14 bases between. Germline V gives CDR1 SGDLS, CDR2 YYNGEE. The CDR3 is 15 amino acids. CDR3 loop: CASSVDREGRTEAFF. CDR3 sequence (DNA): TGTGCCAGCAGCGTAGACAGGGAGGGGCGGACTGAAGCTTTCTTT.

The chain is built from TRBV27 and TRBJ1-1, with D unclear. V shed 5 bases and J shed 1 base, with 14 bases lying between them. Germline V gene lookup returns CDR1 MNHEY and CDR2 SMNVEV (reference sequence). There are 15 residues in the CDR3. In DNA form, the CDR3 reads TGTGCCAGCAGTGCCCTTTGGGGAGAGAACACTGAAGCTTTCTTT. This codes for CASSALWGENTEAFF.

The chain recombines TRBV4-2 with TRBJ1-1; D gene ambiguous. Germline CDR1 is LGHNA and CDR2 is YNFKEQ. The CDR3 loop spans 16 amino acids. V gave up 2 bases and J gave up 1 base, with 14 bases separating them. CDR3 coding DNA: TGTGCCAGCAGCCAACCGCGGAAATCCGGGAACACTGAAGCTTTCTTT. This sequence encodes CASSQPRKSGNTEAFF.

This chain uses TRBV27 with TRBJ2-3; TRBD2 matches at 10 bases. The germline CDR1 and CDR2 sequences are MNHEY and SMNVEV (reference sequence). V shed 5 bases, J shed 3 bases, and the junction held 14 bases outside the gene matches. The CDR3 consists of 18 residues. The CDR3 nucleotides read TGTGCCAGCAGTCCCCTCAAAGTAGCGGGAGGTGTGACAGATACGCAGTATTTT. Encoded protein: CASSPLKVAGGVTDTQYF.

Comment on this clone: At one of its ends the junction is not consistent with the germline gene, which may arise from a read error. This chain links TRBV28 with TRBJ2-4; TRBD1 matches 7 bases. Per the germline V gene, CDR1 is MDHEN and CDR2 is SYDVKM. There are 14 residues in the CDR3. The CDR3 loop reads CASSRQGSKNSQYF. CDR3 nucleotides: TGTGCCAGCAGTAGACAGGGTTCCAAAAACAGTCAGTACTTC. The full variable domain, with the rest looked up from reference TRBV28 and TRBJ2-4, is DVKVTQSSRYLVKRTGEKVFLECVQDMDHENMFWYRQDPGLGLRLIYFSYDVKMKEKGDIPEGYSVSREKKERFSLILESASTNQTSMYLCASSRQGSKNSQYFGAGTRLSVL.

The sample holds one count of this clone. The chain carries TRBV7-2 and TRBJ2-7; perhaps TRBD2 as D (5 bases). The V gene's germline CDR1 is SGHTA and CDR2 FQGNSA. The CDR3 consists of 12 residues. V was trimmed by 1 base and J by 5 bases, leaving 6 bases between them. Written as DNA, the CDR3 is TGTGCCAGCAGCTTAGGAGGGCACGAGCAGTACGTC. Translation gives CASSLGGHEQYV.

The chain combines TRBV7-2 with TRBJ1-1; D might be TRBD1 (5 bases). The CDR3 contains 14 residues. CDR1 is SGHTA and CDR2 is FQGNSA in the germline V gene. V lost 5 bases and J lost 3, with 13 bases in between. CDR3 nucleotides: TGTGCCAGCAGCGGTAGGGGCTTGTACACTGAAGCTTTCTTT. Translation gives CASSGRGLYTEAFF.